The clone carrying this T cell receptor beta chain was observed a handful of times. The target antigen is unknown. The data were taken from a study of CD8+CD57+ T cells in acquired aplastic anemia. Turning to the study itself: Roughly 3.1 ug was the average amount of DNA from sorted CD4+ and CD8+ cells. Study-level findings and limits: CD8+ Simpson's diversity did not differ significantly between patients and controls.

The use of genomic DNA as template underpinned the TCR beta VDJ and CDR3 profiling. TCRdb reprocessed the reads with MiXCR, giving one entry per CDR3 protein. Of roughly 250,000 distinct CDR3 sequences in the sample, 40% to 50% were seen once. Sequenced patients had shown CD8+CD57+ cell expansion by flow cytometry. The CDR3 loop spans 16 amino acids. Germline assignment: CDR1 MGHRA and CDR2 YSYEKL. V was clipped by 4 bases and J by 0 bases; unmatched bases: 7. The genes are TRBV4-1 and TRBJ1-2, with 8 nucleotides matching TRBD1. The source of this sequence is a human donor with aplastic anemia. Sequenced: sorted CD4+, CD8+, or CD8+CD57+ T cells (not recorded which) from PBMCs. CDR3 in DNA: TGCGCCAGCAGCCCGACCCTGGACAGGGCTAACTATGGCTACACCTTC. This gives the protein CASSPTLDRANYGYTF.